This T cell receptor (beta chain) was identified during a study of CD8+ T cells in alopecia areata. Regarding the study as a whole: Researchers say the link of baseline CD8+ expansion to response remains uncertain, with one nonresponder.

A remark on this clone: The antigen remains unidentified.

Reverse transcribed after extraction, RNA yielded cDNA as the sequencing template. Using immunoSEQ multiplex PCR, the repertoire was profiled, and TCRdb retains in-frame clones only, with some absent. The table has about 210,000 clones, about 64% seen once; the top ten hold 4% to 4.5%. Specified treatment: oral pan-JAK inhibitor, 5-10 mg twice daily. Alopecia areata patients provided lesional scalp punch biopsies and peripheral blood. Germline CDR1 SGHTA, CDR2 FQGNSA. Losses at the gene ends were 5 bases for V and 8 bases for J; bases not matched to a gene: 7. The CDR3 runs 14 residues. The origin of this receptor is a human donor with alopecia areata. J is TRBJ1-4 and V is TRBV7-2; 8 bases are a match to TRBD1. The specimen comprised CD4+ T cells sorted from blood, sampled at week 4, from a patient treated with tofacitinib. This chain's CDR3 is CASSARTGNEKLFF. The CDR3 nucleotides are TGTGCCAGCAGCGCCCGGACAGGGAACGAAAAACTGTTTTTT. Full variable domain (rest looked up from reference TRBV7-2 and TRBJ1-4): GAGVSQSPSNKVTEKGKDVELRCDPISGHTALYWYRQSLGQGLEFLIYFQGNSAPDKSGLPSDRFSAERTGGSVSTLTIQRTQQEDSAVYLCASSARTGNEKLFFGSGTQLSVL.